These 16 T cell receptor beta chains came from one sample sequenced in a study of blood T cell repertoires in COVID-19. Assay: immunoSEQ multiplex PCR; the TCRdb copy retains only in-frame clones and omits some. Of about 100,000 clones in the sample, more than 85% were seen once. The specimen sequenced was peripheral blood. The receptor set was obtained from a man aged 50-59 years with active COVID-19.

The CDR3 protein is CASSWDRFSASPLHF. DNA for the CDR3: TGTGCCAGCAGTTGGGACAGGTTTAGCGCTTCACCCCTCCACTTT. The J gene is TRBJ1-6, the V gene TRBV27, with TRBD1 matching over 8 bases. Germline V gene data show CDR1 as MNHEY and CDR2 as SMNVEV (reference sequence). J lost 9 bases, V lost 4 bases, and 8 bases had no gene match. The CDR3 spans 15 residues.

The chain joins TRBV6-6 to TRBJ1-2; no definite D call. Trimming removed 2 bases from V and 8 bases from J, with 6 bases in between. CDR3 size: 11 residues. Per germline, CDR1 MNHNY and CDR2 SVGAGI (reference sequence). The CDR3 is CASSYVQGYTF. The CDR3 DNA reads as TGTGCCAGCAGTTACGTCCAGGGCTACACCTTC.

This chain uses TRBV7-9 with TRBJ2-3; 12 bases are a match to TRBD2. CDR3 length equals 19 residues. In germline, CDR1 is SEHNR, CDR2 FQNEAQ (reference sequence). The ends lost 5 bases at V and 2 bases at J; junction bases unmatched: 14. CDR3 in amino acids: CASSPRGLAGSLYTDTQYF. CDR3 in DNA: TGTGCCAGCAGCCCTCGTGGACTAGCGGGATCCCTTTACACAGATACGCAGTATTTT.

The rearrangement joins TRBV11-3 to TRBJ2-3; no definite D call. Trimming left V 5 bases short and J 0 bases short, with 9 bases between. Per the germline V gene, CDR1 is SGHNT and CDR2 is YENEEA. The CDR3 contains 14 residues. In nucleotides, the CDR3 is TGTGCCAGCAGCCGAACGGTGAGCACAGATACGCAGTATTTT. Its translation is CASSRTVSTDTQYF.

V is TRBV19 and J is TRBJ2-2, with TRBD1 identical over 8 bases. Germline values: CDR1 LNHDA, CDR2 SQIVND (reference sequence). CDR3 length equals 16 residues. V lost 8 bases, J lost 5 bases, and 13 bases stayed unmatched. Here the CDR3 reads CASRQGPLSRTGELFF. Here the CDR3 DNA reads TGTGCCAGTCGACAGGGGCCCCTATCTAGGACCGGGGAGCTGTTTTTT.

The chain has TRBV7-8 and TRBJ2-1, with 11 bases fitting TRBD2. This CDR3 has 16 residues. Germline CDR1 and CDR2: SGHVS and FQNEAQ. V gave up 4 bases and J gave up 6 bases; unmatched junction bases: 8. The chain's CDR3 is CASSSGRTSGLNEQFF. Written as DNA, the CDR3 is TGTGCCAGCAGCTCCGGGAGGACTAGCGGGCTCAATGAGCAGTTCTTC.

The V and J genes are TRBV11-3 and TRBJ2-2; a possible D gene is TRBD1 (5 bases). Germline loops: CDR1 SGHNT, CDR2 YENEEA. Trimming shortened V by 3 bases and J by 4 bases, and 6 bases separated the two germline ends. CDR3 length: 13 amino acids. The CDR3 region is CASSLTVTGELFF. As DNA, the CDR3 is TGTGCCAGCAGCTTGACAGTCACCGGGGAGCTGTTTTTT. The variable domain in full, completed from reference TRBV11-3 and TRBJ2-2, reads EAGVVQSPRYKIIEKKQPVAFWCNPISGHNTLYWYLQNLGQGPELLIRYENEEAVDDSQLPKDRFSAERLKGVDSTLKIQPAELGDSAVYLCASSLTVTGELFFGEGSRLTVL.

V is TRBV7-2 and J is TRBJ2-5; D possibly corresponds to TRBD1 (6 bases). This CDR3 is built from 14 residues. Trimming removed 3 bases at V and 5 bases at J, with 13 bases between. CDR1 is SGHTA, CDR2 FQGNSA, per germline. DNA for the CDR3: TGTGCCAGCAGCTTCGCAGGGGCACTGGAGACCCAGTACTTC. It yields the protein CASSFAGALETQYF.

The chain is built from TRBV3-1 (or the pseudogene TRBV3-2) and TRBJ2-1, with 7 bases lining up with TRBD1. Germline lookup yields CDR1 LGHDT and CDR2 YNNKEL (reference sequence). The V segment lost 4 bases and the J segment 9 bases; nucleotides outside the gene matches: 6. The CDR3 spans 13 residues. CDR3 DNA: TGTGCCAGCAGCCCTTCGACAGGGATTGAGCAGTTCTTC. Translation gives CASSPSTGIEQFF.

The chain carries TRBV6-2 or TRBV6-3 and TRBJ2-2, with TRBD1 matching 8 bases. The CDR3 covers 15 residues. V lost 5 bases to trimming and J lost 6 bases; unmatched junction nucleotides: 8. Germline CDR1 reads MNHEY; CDR2 reads SVGEGT. CDR3 region: CASSNQGAIAGELFF. The CDR3 bases are TGTGCCAGCAGTAACCAGGGGGCGATCGCCGGGGAGCTGTTTTTT.

CDR3 loop: CASSFGRGQETQYF. The DNA for the CDR3 is TGTGCCAGCAGCTTTGGGCGGGGGCAAGAGACCCAGTACTTC. This sequence joins TRBV5-4 and TRBJ2-5; 7 positions agree with TRBD2. The CDR3 is 14 amino acids. CDR1 is SGHNT and CDR2 is YYREEE in the germline V gene (reference sequence). Germline trimming cut 2 bases from V and 2 bases from J; bases unmatched to any gene: 3.

The DNA of the CDR3 is TGCGCCAGCAGCTTGGCACTAGCGACAGATACGCAGTATTTT. It translates to CASSLALATDTQYF. J is TRBJ2-3 and V is TRBV5-1; 7 bases map to TRBD2. Germline CDR1 is SGHRS and CDR2 is YFSETQ. After removal of 0 bases from V and 3 bases from J, the junction contained 1 base not matched to a gene. The CDR3 has 14 residues.

V and J are TRBV2 and TRBJ2-3; 7 bases align to TRBD2. The CDR3 has 15 amino acids. Trimming cost V 6 bases and J 4 bases; bases outside gene matches: 10. The germline CDR1 and CDR2 sequences are SNHLY and FYNNEI. CDR3 DNA: TGTGCCAGCAGATTATTGGCGGGGGACGCAGATACGCAGTATTTT. It specifies CASRLLAGDADTQYF. Supplemented by reference TRBV2 and TRBJ2-3, the full variable domain reads EPEVTQTPSHQVTQMGQEVILRCVPISNHLYFYWYRQILGQKVEFLVSFYNNEISEKSEIFDDQFSVERPDGSNFTLKIRSTKLEDSAMYFCASRLLAGDADTQYFGPGTRLTVL.

The rearrangement joins TRBV5-5 to TRBJ2-5, with 7 bases aligning to TRBD1. Germline V gene sequence: CDR1 SGHKS, CDR2 YYEKEE (reference sequence). The CDR3 runs 15 residues. V was pared by 0 bases and J by 1 base, with 3 bases of the junction left unmatched. The CDR3 here is CASSLGQGSQETQYF. The CDR3 bases are TGTGCCAGCAGCTTGGGACAGGGTAGCCAAGAGACCCAGTACTTC.

J is TRBJ1-5 and V is TRBV2; the D gene is possibly TRBD1 (6 bases). In germline, CDR1 is SNHLY, CDR2 FYNNEI. The CDR3 spans 11 residues. V was pared by 6 bases and J by 11 bases, with 11 bases between. The CDR3, as DNA: TGTGCCAGCAGGGAAACAGGGACCCAGCATTTT. It specifies CASRETGTQHF. Looking up the rest from reference TRBV2 and TRBJ1-5 gives the full variable domain: EPEVTQTPSHQVTQMGQEVILRCVPISNHLYFYWYRQILGQKVEFLVSFYNNEISEKSEIFDDQFSVERPDGSNFTLKIRSTKLEDSAMYFCASRETGTQHFGDGTRLSIL.

The chain joins TRBV6-5 to TRBJ2-7; 7 positions agree with TRBD1. V gave up 7 bases and J gave up 6 bases; unmatched junction bases: 12. The CDR3 runs to 14 residues. Germline values: CDR1 MNHEY, CDR2 SVGAGI. The DNA of the CDR3 is TGTGCCAGCACTAACGACAGGGTCCCCTCCGAGCAGTACTTC. This translates into CASTNDRVPSEQYF.